Below, 32 T cell receptor beta chains from the same sample are listed, as sequenced in a study of blood T cell repertoires in COVID-19. TCRdb keeps only in-frame clones here, not all; method: immunoSEQ multiplex PCR. The table shows just under 300,000 clones, with around 84% occurring only once. Sequenced material: peripheral blood. The receptors were gathered from a man between 65 and 79 years old with acute or convalescent COVID-19.

The V call is TRBV30, the J call TRBJ2-1; TRBD2 matches 8 bases. J was trimmed by 4 bases and V by 4 bases; bases with no gene match: 9. This CDR3 comprises 15 residues. Germline-derived CDR1 and CDR2 are GTSNPN and SVGIG (reference sequence). The CDR3 here is CAWTPSGSGYNEQFF. The CDR3 DNA reads as TGTGCCTGGACCCCCAGCGGGAGTGGGTACAATGAGCAGTTCTTC.

V and J are TRBV2 and TRBJ1-5; D gene ambiguous. Germline CDR1 reads SNHLY; CDR2 reads FYNNEI. V lost 4 bases to trimming and J lost 4 bases, with 8 bases between them. The CDR3 length is 13 residues. Here the CDR3 reads CASSVAGNQPQHF. CDR3 bases: TGTGCCAGCAGTGTGGCCGGGAATCAGCCCCAGCATTTT.

The gene calls are TRBV18 and TRBJ1-1; D is perhaps TRBD1 (5 bases). Between the trimmed V and J ends, which lost 2 bases and 3 bases, there was a span of 7 bases. CDR1 and CDR2 from the germline V gene are KGHSH and LQKENI. CDR3 length equals 13 residues. The DNA of the CDR3 is TGTGCCAGCTCACCAGAAGGGGACACTGAAGCTTTCTTT. Translated: CASSPEGDTEAFF.

The rearrangement joins TRBV11-2 to TRBJ2-5; TRBD1 matches at 8 bases. The CDR3 is 16 residues long. Germline trimming cut 5 bases from V and 4 bases from J; bases unmatched to any gene: 12. The germline V gene encodes CDR1 SGHAT and CDR2 FQNNGV. The CDR3 coding sequence is TGTGCCAGCAGCACCCGGACAGGGCAGGGGTCAGAGACCCAGTACTTC. The encoded protein is CASSTRTGQGSETQYF. Supplemented by reference TRBV11-2 and TRBJ2-5, the full variable domain reads EAGVAQSPRYKIIEKRQSVAFWCNPISGHATLYWYQQILGQGPKLLIQFQNNGVVDDSQLPKDRFSAERLKGVDSTLKIQPAKLEDSAVYLCASSTRTGQGSETQYFGPGTRLLVL.

The chain uses TRBV4-2 and TRBJ2-2, with 8 nucleotides matching TRBD2. This CDR3 is 18 amino acids long. Germline V gives CDR1 LGHNA, CDR2 YNFKEQ. The V and J ends lost 4 bases and 4 bases, in that order; junction bases with no gene match: 14. CDR3: CASSRKPTSGGGTGELFF. CDR3 bases: TGTGCCAGCAGCCGCAAACCAACTAGCGGAGGAGGCACCGGGGAGCTGTTTTTT.

This clone has only one observation. J is TRBJ2-3 and V is TRBV6-1, with 7 positions matching TRBD2. J lost 6 bases, V lost 2 bases, and 2 bases had no gene match. The CDR3 sequence is 13 residues long. In germline, CDR1 is MNHNS, CDR2 SASEGT. The CDR3 bases are TGTGCCAGCAGTGAATGGGGGGGGGATACGCAGTATTTT. Protein product: CASSEWGGDTQYF.

The chain employs TRBV27 and TRBJ2-1; 7 nucleotides align to TRBD2. CDR1 and CDR2 from the germline V gene are MNHEY and SMNVEV (reference sequence). This CDR3 has 15 residues. J gave up 5 bases and V 3 bases, and 7 bases lay outside the gene matches. The CDR3 nucleotides read TGTGCCAGCAGTTTTGGGCGGGAGATTCACAATGAGCAGTTCTTC. This codes for CASSFGREIHNEQFF.

This chain joins TRBV7-2 and TRBJ2-7, with 8 nucleotides matching TRBD2. Trimming removed 2 bases from V and 3 bases from J; junction bases left unmatched: 9. The CDR3 runs 16 residues. Germline assignment: CDR1 SGHTA and CDR2 FQGNSA. CDR3 sequence reads: CASSLRVAGTYYEQYF. The CDR3 nucleotides are TGTGCCAGCAGCTTAAGGGTAGCGGGGACCTACTACGAGCAGTACTTC.

The chain carries TRBV10-3 and TRBJ2-3, with TRBD1 matching over 9 bases. This CDR3 contains 16 residues. Germline CDR1 is ENHRY and CDR2 is SYGVKD. The V segment lost 6 bases and the J segment 8 bases; nucleotides outside the gene matches: 15. In DNA, the CDR3 is TGTGCCATCAGCCCAGACCGGGACAGGGTAACTGGTACGCAGTATTTT. Protein product: CAISPDRDRVTGTQYF.

The chain joins TRBV29-1 to TRBJ2-3, with 9 bases lining up with TRBD2. This CDR3 has 18 amino acids. J lost 0 bases, V lost 7 bases, and 17 bases had no gene match. The germline CDR1 and CDR2 sequences are SQVTM and ANQGSEA. In nucleotides, the CDR3 is TGCAGCGGGGAGGCGGGAGGGCCGTATTACACTAGCACAGATACGCAGTATTTT. The encoded protein is CSGEAGGPYYTSTDTQYF.

CDR3 loop: CASSEYGGGRNTIYF. The CDR3 nucleotides are TGTGCCAGCAGTGAATATGGGGGGGGGCGGAACACCATATATTTT. The chain uses TRBV25-1 and TRBJ1-3; D is perhaps TRBD1 (6 bases). This CDR3 contains 15 residues. V lost 0 bases to trimming and J lost 7 bases, with 13 bases between them. Germline assignment: CDR1 MGHDK and CDR2 SYGVNS. The whole variable domain, remainder taken from reference TRBV25-1 and TRBJ1-3, is EADIYQTPRYLVIGTGKKITLECSQTMGHDKMYWYQQDPGMELHLIHYSYGVNSTEKGDLSSESTVSRIRTEHFPLTLESARPSHTSQYLCASSEYGGGRNTIYFGEGSWLTVV.

The chain couples TRBV28 to TRBJ1-5; the D is unclear. The germline gives CDR1 MDHEN, CDR2 SYDVKM. CDR3 size: 12 residues. Trimming stripped 2 bases from V and 6 bases from J, with 5 bases between. The CDR3 DNA sequence: TGTGCCAGCAGTTTACCTTCTCAGCCCCAGCATTTT. Amino acid sequence: CASSLPSQPQHF.

V usage is TRBV6-5 and J usage is TRBJ2-3; D is perhaps TRBD1 (6 bases). Trimming took off 6 bases at V and 0 bases at J, with 10 bases between the two ends. This CDR3 is built from 14 residues. Germline CDR1 is MNHEY and CDR2 is SVGAGI. The CDR3 loop reads CASRTGRSTDTQYF. The CDR3 nucleotides are TGTGCCAGCAGGACAGGTCGAAGCACAGATACGCAGTATTTT.

V gene TRBV2 combines with J gene TRBJ2-1, with 8 bases fitting TRBD1. CDR1 SNHLY and CDR2 FYNNEI come from the germline V gene. The CDR3 has 14 residues. V shed 8 bases, J shed 0 bases, and the junction held 3 bases outside the gene matches. The CDR3 coding sequence is TGTGCCAGCCGACAGGGGAGCTCCTACAATGAGCAGTTCTTC. This encodes CASRQGSSYNEQFF.

CDR3 sequence (DNA): TGTGCCAGCAGCCCGACAGGGAATACCTACAATGAGCAGTTCTTC. It codes for CASSPTGNTYNEQFF. V is TRBV7-2 and J is TRBJ2-1, with 7 bases identical to TRBD1. This CDR3 spans 15 amino acids. V shed 5 bases, J shed 2 bases, and the junction held 6 bases outside the gene matches. CDR1 and CDR2 from the germline V gene are SGHTA and FQGNSA.

The CDR3 loop is CASSRPGQGNEQFF. The DNA for the CDR3 is TGTGCCAGCAGTCGCCCGGGACAGGGCAATGAGCAGTTCTTC. V and J are TRBV28 and TRBJ2-1, with TRBD1 matching over 9 bases. The V segment lost 5 bases and the J segment 6 bases; nucleotides outside the gene matches: 5. CDR3 size: 14 residues. Per germline, CDR1 MDHEN and CDR2 SYDVKM. The variable domain in full, with the rest retrieved from reference TRBV28 and TRBJ2-1, is DVKVTQSSRYLVKRTGEKVFLECVQDMDHENMFWYRQDPGLGLRLIYFSYDVKMKEKGDIPEGYSVSREKKERFSLILESASTNQTSMYLCASSRPGQGNEQFFGPGTRLTVL.

The rearrangement joins TRBV28 to TRBJ1-2; 7 bases fit TRBD1. V lost 3 bases and J lost 6; bases outside the gene matches: 7. Germline CDR1 MDHEN, CDR2 SYDVKM. CDR3 length equals 14 residues. The CDR3 bases are TGTGCCAGCAGTTTCGAGGGGGCGCGGGATGGCTACACCTTC. Translation gives CASSFEGARDGYTF.

Worth noting for this clone: Distinct nucleotide sequences in the sample also encode this CDR3. The V call is TRBV6-5, the J call TRBJ2-7; 7 nucleotides match TRBD1. CDR1 and CDR2 (germline): MNHEY, SVGAGI. After removal of 7 bases from V and 6 bases from J, the junction contained 9 bases not matched to a gene. The CDR3 spans 13 residues. In DNA form, the CDR3 reads TGTGCCAGCACCGAGGGCGCAGGGGGCGAGCAGTACTTC. This gives the protein CASTEGAGGEQYF.

The chain is built from TRBV3-1 (or the pseudogene TRBV3-2) and TRBJ2-7; D call uncertain. CDR3 length: 11 amino acids. Trimming removed 4 bases from V and 4 bases from J, with 5 bases in between. The germline V gene encodes CDR1 LGHDT and CDR2 YNNKEL (reference sequence). CDR3 DNA sequence: TGTGCCAGCAGCCGTCGGTACGAGCAGTACTTC. Translated, it gives CASSRRYEQYF.

The rearrangement links TRBV6-2 or TRBV6-3 to TRBJ1-6; D is perhaps TRBD1 (6 bases). Trimming removed 2 bases at V and 8 bases at J, with 16 bases between. This CDR3 is 16 amino acids long. In germline, CDR1 is MNHEY, CDR2 SVGEGT. The CDR3: CASSYNPGQFDSPLHF. CDR3 DNA: TGTGCCAGCAGTTACAACCCTGGACAGTTTGATTCACCCCTCCACTTT.

This chain links TRBV27 with TRBJ1-1; D not certain. The germline gives CDR1 MNHEY, CDR2 SMNVEV (reference sequence). The CDR3 spans 15 residues. V gave up 3 bases and J gave up 1 base, with 12 bases separating them. Written as DNA, the CDR3 is TGTGCCAGCAGTTTCGGGAGGACGGCGAACACTGAAGCTTTCTTT. It encodes CASSFGRTANTEAFF.

The J gene is TRBJ2-3, the V gene TRBV6-5; 10 bases line up with TRBD2. The CDR3 is 15 residues long. Germline assignment: CDR1 MNHEY and CDR2 SVGAGI. The junction had 4 bases not matched to a gene; V was cut back by 1 base and J by 6 bases. CDR3 amino acids: CASSYFSGGLDTQYF. In nucleotides, the CDR3 is TGTGCCAGCAGTTACTTTAGCGGGGGGCTTGATACGCAGTATTTT.

The chain is built from TRBV18 and TRBJ2-5, with D maybe TRBD1 (6 bases). The CDR3 sequence is 15 residues long. Between the trimmed V and J ends, which lost 6 bases and 1 base, there was a span of 15 bases. Germline V gene sequence: CDR1 KGHSH, CDR2 LQKENI. The DNA for the CDR3 is TGTGCCAGCTCCCCCGGGACACCGATCCAAGAGACCCAGTACTTC. Translation gives CASSPGTPIQETQYF.

The chain links TRBV5-6 to TRBJ2-1, with 7 bases aligning to TRBD1. V lost 1 base, J lost 6 bases, and 7 bases stayed unmatched. CDR1 is SGHDT, CDR2 YYEEEE, per germline. This CDR3 spans 15 amino acids. CDR3 region: CASSLRQGVGNEQFF. In nucleotides, the CDR3 is TGTGCCAGCAGCTTGAGGCAGGGGGTGGGCAATGAGCAGTTCTTC.

The rearrangement links TRBV7-2 to TRBJ2-3; TRBD2 agrees at 10 bases. Looked up from germline, CDR1 is SGHTA and CDR2 is FQGNSA. This CDR3 comprises 16 residues. V lost 3 bases to trimming and J lost 5 bases; unmatched junction nucleotides: 8. In DNA form, the CDR3 reads TGTGCCAGCAGCTTTCCCCAATCTAGCGGGAGAGATACGCAGTATTTT. Its protein is CASSFPQSSGRDTQYF.

CDR3 sequence (DNA): TGTGCCAGCAGGCCTAGGCAGGGGCTACCACGGAACACTGAAGCTTTCTTT. This codes for CASRPRQGLPRNTEAFF. The chain is built from TRBV28 and TRBJ1-1; D possibly corresponds to TRBD1 (6 bases). CDR3 length: 17 residues. The germline CDR1 and CDR2 sequences are MDHEN and SYDVKM. The ends were cut back, 6 bases at V and 1 base at J, with 21 bases in the middle.

This chain uses TRBV6-5 with TRBJ1-5; 7 bases are shared with TRBD1. The CDR3 is made up of 15 amino acids. The germline V gene encodes CDR1 MNHEY and CDR2 SVGAGI. After removal of 0 bases from V and 6 bases from J, the junction contained 5 bases not matched to a gene. In DNA form, the CDR3 reads TGTGCCAGCAGTTACTCAGGGGGCGAGGGTCAGCCCCAGCATTTT. This codes for CASSYSGGEGQPQHF.

This clone was picked up a small number of times. The chain links TRBV5-8 to TRBJ1-1, with unresolved D. The V end lost 0 bases, the J end lost 0 bases, and 9 bases lay between the germline ends. CDR1 and CDR2 from the germline V gene are SGHTS and YDEGEE. This CDR3 is 15 amino acids long. The CDR3 nucleotides read TGTGCCAGCAGCTTGGGTCAGGTACTGAACACTGAAGCTTTCTTT. Translation gives CASSLGQVLNTEAFF.

This chain connects TRBV4-2 to TRBJ2-3; 8 bases map to TRBD2. The junction had 10 bases not matched to a gene; V was cut back by 0 bases and J by 2 bases. This CDR3 is built from 18 residues. Germline V lookup: CDR1 LGHNA, CDR2 YNFKEQ. In nucleotides, the CDR3 is TGTGCCAGCAGCCAAGAAGCCCGGGGGGGGCCCCCCACAGATACGCAGTATTTT. Its translation: CASSQEARGGPPTDTQYF.

This clone was counted a single time. The chain combines TRBV5-1 with TRBJ1-3; 9 positions agree with TRBD1. V shed 3 bases and J 4 bases; nucleotides not matched to a gene: 11. Germline V CDR1 and CDR2: SGHRS, YFSETQ. The CDR3 spans 17 residues. Here the CDR3 DNA reads TGCGCCAGCAGCTCAACTGGACAGGGGCTGCGCGGAAACACCATATATTTT. Its translation is CASSSTGQGLRGNTIYF.

J is TRBJ2-6 and V is TRBV7-2; D call uncertain. V was pared by 3 bases and J by 1 base, with 7 bases between. CDR1 and CDR2 (germline): SGHTA, FQGNSA. The CDR3 spans 15 residues. CDR3 sequence reads: CASSFWASGANVLTF. The CDR3 region has the DNA TGTGCCAGCAGCTTCTGGGCGTCTGGGGCCAACGTCCTGACTTTC. Together with reference TRBV7-2 and TRBJ2-6, the CDR3 gives the full variable domain: GAGVSQSPSNKVTEKGKDVELRCDPISGHTALYWYRQSLGQGLEFLIYFQGNSAPDKSGLPSDRFSAERTGGSVSTLTIQRTQQEDSAVYLCASSFWASGANVLTFGAGSRLTVL.

The rearrangement joins TRBV19 to TRBJ1-2; no reliable D call. The germline V gene encodes CDR1 LNHDA and CDR2 SQIVND (reference sequence). The CDR3 extends over 14 amino acids. Trimming cost V 3 bases and J 2 bases, with 10 bases left between them. DNA for the CDR3: TGTGCCAGTAGTATTTCGCCAGTAAACTATGGCTACACCTTC. This encodes CASSISPVNYGYTF.